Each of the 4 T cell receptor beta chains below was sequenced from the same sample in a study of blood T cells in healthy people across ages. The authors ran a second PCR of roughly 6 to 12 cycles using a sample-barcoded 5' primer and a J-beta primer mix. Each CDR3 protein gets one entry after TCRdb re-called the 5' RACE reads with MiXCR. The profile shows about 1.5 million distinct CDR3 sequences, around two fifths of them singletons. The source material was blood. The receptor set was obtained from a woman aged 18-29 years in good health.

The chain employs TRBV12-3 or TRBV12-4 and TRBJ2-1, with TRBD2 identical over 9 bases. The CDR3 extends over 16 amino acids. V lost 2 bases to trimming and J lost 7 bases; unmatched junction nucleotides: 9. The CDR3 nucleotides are TGTGCCAGCAGTTTATTTCGCGGGAGGGCGGGGAATGAGCAGTTCTTC. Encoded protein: CASSLFRGRAGNEQFF.

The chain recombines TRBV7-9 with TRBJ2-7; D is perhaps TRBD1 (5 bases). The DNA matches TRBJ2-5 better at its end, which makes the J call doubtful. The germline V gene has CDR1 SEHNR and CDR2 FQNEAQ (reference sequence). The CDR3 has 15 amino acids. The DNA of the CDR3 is TGTGCCAGCAGCCCTCGCCGGACGCAGGGAGAGACCCAGTACTTC. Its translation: CASSPRRTQGETQYF.

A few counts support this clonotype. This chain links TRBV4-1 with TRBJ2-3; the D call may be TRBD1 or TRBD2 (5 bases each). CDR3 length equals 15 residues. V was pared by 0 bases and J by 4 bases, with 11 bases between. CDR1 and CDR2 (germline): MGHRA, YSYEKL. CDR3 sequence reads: CASSQEGQGPDTQYF. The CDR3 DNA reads TGCGCCAGCAGCCAAGAAGGGCAGGGACCAGATACGCAGTATTTT.

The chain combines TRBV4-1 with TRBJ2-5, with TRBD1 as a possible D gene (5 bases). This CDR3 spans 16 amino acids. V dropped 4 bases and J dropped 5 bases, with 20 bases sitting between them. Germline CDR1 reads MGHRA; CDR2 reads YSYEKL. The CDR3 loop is CASSPRGVDEWETQYF. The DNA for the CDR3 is TGCGCCAGCAGCCCTAGGGGCGTGGACGAATGGGAGACCCAGTACTTC.